This entry features one T cell receptor (beta chain) sequence. Patients chosen for sequencing had shown CD8+CD57+ cell expansion by flow cytometry. Patients had undergone no therapy by the time their blood was sampled. The V gene's germline CDR1 is LNHNV and CDR2 YYDKDF (reference sequence). The CDR3 runs 14 residues. V dropped 3 bases and J dropped 6 bases, with 11 bases sitting between them. The TCR beta profiling, which covered VDJ combination and CDR3 sequence, was carried out using genomic DNA as the template. One entry per CDR3 protein results from TCRdb running MiXCR on the reads. The sample shows 250,000 to 350,000 distinct CDR3 sequences, about three fifths of them seen only once. This entry is derived from a study of CD8+CD57+ T cells in acquired aplastic anemia.

The sequenced sample consisted of sorted CD4+, CD8+, or CD8+CD57+ T cells (not recorded which) from PBMCs. The rearrangement uses TRBV15 and TRBJ1-4, with TRBD1 as a possible D gene (5 bases). This TCR derives from a human donor with aplastic anemia. Here the CDR3 reads CATSSQGNYEKLFF. The CDR3 region has the DNA TGTGCCACCAGCAGTCAGGGTAACTATGAAAAACTGTTTTTT.